This paragraph reports one T cell receptor (beta chain). These data belong to a study of blood T cell repertoires in COVID-19. Study overall: Sources were T cells, B-cell-depleted T cells, or PBMCs; the material itself was cDNA or gDNA.

CDR3 length: 13 amino acids. Germline lookup yields CDR1 LNHDA and CDR2 SQIVND (reference sequence). The V gene lost 8 bases and the J gene lost 5 bases, with 15 bases spanning the gap. Study processing details: Amplification with reference gene primers provided the estimates of nucleated cell counts. Data came from immunoSEQ multiplex PCR; TCRdb stores just in-frame clones and leaves some out. From that table come the V and J calls and clone size; the DNA was used to work out D and trimming. The table has approximately 68,000 clones, more than 80% seen once. The chain couples TRBV19 to TRBJ1-1; a weak D match, TRBD1 (6 bases). This clonotype was obtained from a woman aged 80 or over with active or convalescent COVID-19. The sample consisted of peripheral blood. CDR3 residues: CASGYPGATEAFF. CDR3 nucleotide sequence: TGTGCCAGTGGCTATCCAGGGGCTACTGAAGCTTTCTTT.